This TCR beta chain was sequenced for a study of radiation and T cells in renal cell carcinoma. This clone has only one observation. This CDR3 contains 17 residues. Germline V CDR1 and CDR2: KGHSH, LQKENI. Trimming stripped 0 bases from V and 4 bases from J, with 18 bases between. Described time point: baseline pretreatment blood. Treatment noted: 15 Gy SBRT to primary tumor, nephrectomy 4 weeks later. After SBRT, blood was collected at 2 and 4 weeks, plus baseline. This renal cell carcinoma was of the clear cell type. Data came from immunoSEQ multiplex PCR; TCRdb stores just in-frame clones and leaves some out. The sample contains 130,000 to 150,000 clones, more than 70% of which appear only once.

J is TRBJ1-1 and V is TRBV18; perhaps TRBD1 as D (5 bases). This specimen was blood, taken from a patient whose treatment included radiotherapy and nephrectomy. This TCR was recovered from a woman aged 45-59 years with renal cell carcinoma. The CDR3 bases are TGTGCCAGCTCACCACCGGGGCATAATCGGGGGTTCACTGAAGCTTTCTTT. It yields the protein CASSPPGHNRGFTEAFF.